The 18 T cell receptor beta chains reported below all come from one sample, sequenced in a study of PD-L1 blockade in urothelial cancer (dated by TCRdb to 2016 to 2017). Library preparation employed the immunoSEQ multiplex PCR assay. The source is immuneACCESS, and TCRdb retained only in-frame sequences with V and J called. Part of the clones is not carried over; for the studies checked, unresolved V genes explain less than half of this, and the remainder is unexplained. The sample records about 82,000 clones, approximately 91% of which are singletons. Over 8.5% of the sample rests with the top ten. The sample consisted of PBMCs, taken around atezolizumab (anti-PD-L1) treatment. The receptors stem from a man between 60 and 70 years old with urothelial cancer.

The chain carries TRBV28 and TRBJ1-4, with 8 bases matching TRBD1. The CDR3 length is 15 residues. Trimming at V came to 6 bases and at J to 6 bases, leaving 9 bases not matched to a gene. Germline V gene sequence: CDR1 MDHEN, CDR2 SYDVKM. The CDR3: CASRGSQGADEKLFF. The CDR3 nucleotides are TGTGCCAGCAGGGGGAGCCAGGGGGCGGATGAAAAACTGTTTTTT.

The chain recombines TRBV6-4 with TRBJ2-1; 14 bases are shared with TRBD2. Per the germline V gene, CDR1 is MRHNA and CDR2 is SNTAGT. Losses at the gene ends were 4 bases for V and 12 bases for J; bases not matched to a gene: 14. CDR3 length: 17 residues. DNA for the CDR3: TGTGCCAGCAGTGGAATCCGTAGGGGACTAGCGGGAGTTGGGCAGTTCTTC. Its translation: CASSGIRRGLAGVGQFF.

J is TRBJ2-7 and V is TRBV9; 10 nucleotides match TRBD1. Per the germline V gene, CDR1 is SGDLS and CDR2 is YYNGEE. The V segment lost 3 bases and the J segment 5 bases; nucleotides outside the gene matches: 2. This CDR3 has 13 residues. This CDR3 reads CASSAGQGDEQYF. Here the CDR3 DNA reads TGTGCCAGCAGCGCTGGACAGGGGGACGAGCAGTACTTC.

The J gene is TRBJ2-7, the V gene TRBV5-6, with a possible D match to TRBD2 (6 bases). Trimming stripped 5 bases from V and 6 bases from J, with 18 bases between. The CDR3 totals 14 residues. Germline CDR1 reads SGHDT; CDR2 reads YYEEEE. The CDR3 bases are TGTGCCAGCAGTCGGGGTAAAACTAGCCCCGAGCAGTACTTC. Translation gives CASSRGKTSPEQYF.

This rearrangement joins TRBV9 to TRBJ2-3; TRBD2 agrees at 11 bases. The J segment lost 3 bases and the V segment lost 4 bases, leaving 4 bases of the junction unmatched. Germline loops: CDR1 SGDLS, CDR2 YYNGEE. This CDR3 has 15 residues. CDR3 DNA sequence: TGTGCCAGCAGCCTGGGACTAGCGGATACAGATACGCAGTATTTT. Protein sequence: CASSLGLADTDTQYF.

CDR3 sequence: CASSNHRGEQYF. In nucleotides, the CDR3 is TGCGCCAGCAGCAATCACAGGGGCGAGCAGTACTTC. V and J are TRBV5-1 and TRBJ2-7, with TRBD1 matching 7 bases. CDR3 length: 12 amino acids. Germline V CDR1 and CDR2: SGHRS, YFSETQ. The ends lost 4 bases at V and 6 bases at J; junction bases unmatched: 4. Using reference TRBV5-1 and TRBJ2-7 for the parts outside the CDR3, the full variable domain is KAGVTQTPRYLIKTRGQQVTLSCSPISGHRSVSWYQQTPGQGLQFLFEYFSETQRNKGNFPGRFSGRQFSNSRSEMNVSTLELGDSALYLCASSNHRGEQYFGPGTRLTVT.

The chain has TRBV9 and TRBJ2-7; tentative D call: TRBD1 (6 bases). The CDR3 length is 17 residues. Trimming left V 0 bases short and J 0 bases short, with 16 bases between. Per the germline V gene, CDR1 is SGDLS and CDR2 is YYNGEE. CDR3: CASSVDADRTISYEQYF. The CDR3 bases are TGTGCCAGCAGCGTAGACGCTGACAGGACGATCTCCTACGAGCAGTACTTC.

The chain couples TRBV30 to TRBJ2-7; 14 nucleotides line up with TRBD2. Trimming cost V 4 bases and J 3 bases; bases outside gene matches: 8. The CDR3 runs 16 residues. The germline V gene has CDR1 GTSNPN and CDR2 SVGIG (reference sequence). CDR3 bases: TGTGCCTGGAACCCCGGACTAGCGGGAGGCGTCTACGAGCAGTACTTC. Translation: CAWNPGLAGGVYEQYF.

The CDR3 protein is CASLPGTGKNYGYTF. Here the CDR3 DNA reads TGTGCCAGCCTACCCGGGACAGGGAAGAACTATGGCTACACCTTC. This sequence joins TRBV19 and TRBJ1-2; 9 nucleotides align to TRBD1. CDR3 size: 15 residues. The V and J ends lost 9 bases and 2 bases, in that order; junction bases with no gene match: 10. Germline CDR1 reads LNHDA; CDR2 reads SQIVND (reference sequence).

The CDR3 here is CASSVGGSPIQYGYTF. The CDR3 DNA reads TGTGCCAGCAGCGTGGGCGGGAGCCCTATACAATATGGCTACACCTTC. The gene calls are TRBV28 and TRBJ1-2, with D uncertain. Trimming removed 6 bases from V and 5 bases from J, with 22 bases in between. Germline lookup yields CDR1 MDHEN and CDR2 SYDVKM. The CDR3 spans 16 residues.

V gene TRBV7-7 combines with J gene TRBJ2-5, with D perhaps matching TRBD2 (6 bases). Germline V gene lookup returns CDR1 SSHAT and CDR2 FNYEAQ (reference sequence). The CDR3 is 13 residues long. The CDR3 DNA sequence: TGTGCTAGCGGCGAGGGCCTCCAAGAGACCCAGTACTTC. This codes for CASGEGLQETQYF.

The chain combines TRBV7-2 with TRBJ2-7; TRBD2 matches at 12 bases. The junction had 8 bases not matched to a gene; V was cut back by 3 bases and J by 5 bases. Germline CDR1 reads SGHTA; CDR2 reads FQGNSA. The CDR3 is made up of 16 amino acids. Here the CDR3 reads CASSFQALAGGHEQYF. DNA of the CDR3: TGTGCCAGCAGCTTCCAAGCCCTAGCGGGGGGGCACGAGCAGTACTTC.

The genes are TRBV5-6 and TRBJ2-5; the D gene is possibly TRBD1 (5 bases). V lost 1 base, J lost 10 bases, and 23 bases lay in between. The CDR3 length is 16 residues. CDR1 is SGHDT, CDR2 YYEEEE, per germline. CDR3 in DNA: TGTGCCAGCAGCTTGAGCTTCAACAGGCAGAATTTTGACCAGTACTTC. As protein: CASSLSFNRQNFDQYF.

The chain uses TRBV29-1 and TRBJ2-1, with TRBD1 matching 9 bases. Germline loops: CDR1 SQVTM, CDR2 ANQGSEA. The CDR3 is 12 residues long. The V segment lost 6 bases and the J segment 9 bases; nucleotides outside the gene matches: 6. DNA for the CDR3: TGCAGCGTCCGGGACAGGGAGGGTGAGCAGTTCTTC. Amino acids: CSVRDREGEQFF.

The DNA for the CDR3 is TGTGCCAGCAGCGTGAGCCTAGCGGAGAACACCGGGGAGCTGTTTTTT. This encodes CASSVSLAENTGELFF. J is TRBJ2-2 and V is TRBV9; 7 bases line up with TRBD2. The germline V gene encodes CDR1 SGDLS and CDR2 YYNGEE. This CDR3 region has 16 residues. Unmatched junction bases numbered 5, after V lost 2 bases and J lost 1 base.

CDR3 DNA sequence: TGCGCCAGCAGCCAAGCCCCGGGGGGGCAAGAGACCCAGTACTTC. Amino acids: CASSQAPGGQETQYF. The chain recombines TRBV4-1 with TRBJ2-5, with 8 bases fitting TRBD2. CDR3 length: 15 amino acids. CDR1 MGHRA and CDR2 YSYEKL come from the germline V gene. Losses at the gene ends were 1 base for V and 2 bases for J; bases not matched to a gene: 3.

This sequence joins TRBV30 and TRBJ1-2; TRBD1 matches at 7 bases. Germline CDR1 and CDR2: GTSNPN and SVGIG (reference sequence). The CDR3 is made up of 14 amino acids. The V and J ends lost 0 bases and 7 bases, in that order; junction bases with no gene match: 8. CDR3 bases: TGTGCCTGGAGTGTGAAGGGGGCGCGGGCTGGCTACACCTTC. Protein: CAWSVKGARAGYTF.

This chain uses TRBV25-1 with TRBJ2-7; possible D gene TRBD2, 5 bases. The CDR3 has 16 residues. Trimming left V 1 base short and J 4 bases short, with 17 bases between. The germline V gene has CDR1 MGHDK and CDR2 SYGVNS. CDR3: CASSESAGSGSYEQYF. CDR3 bases: TGTGCCAGCAGTGAATCAGCCGGGTCGGGGTCGTACGAGCAGTACTTC.